This note documents a single T cell receptor beta chain sequence. Its target is not known. The naive CD8 fraction comprised CD45RO-negative cells positively selected for CCR7 and excluded terminally differentiated effector memory CD45RA+ cells. The study drew its donors from healthy HIV-negative adults without recent acute infections or vaccinations. Within Nashville, Tennessee resided all donors, each a Caucasian adult. CDR3 length equals 16 residues. Trimming took 5 bases from V and 6 from J; bases not matched to a gene: 14. Germline V gene data show CDR1 as MNHEY and CDR2 as SMNVEV (reference sequence). The data belong to a study of shared clonotypes between healthy human individuals. About the research overall: Per donor, three plates held CD4 naive cells, three held CD4 memory, two held CD8 naive and one held CD8 memory.

Overall study results and limits: Approximately 5.3% was the fraction of naive CD4 clonotypes found shared across four donors.

Sequencing used immunoSEQ multiplex PCR; TCRdb keeps in-frame clones, though not all of them. The data hold over 2 million clones, with about 95% observed a single time. The chain is built from TRBV27 and TRBJ2-7, with 9 bases matching TRBD1. This TCR was recovered from a man in his late teens or twenties in good health. The sample consisted of naive CD8+ T cells sorted from blood. This CDR3 reads CASSPLMGTGPSEQYF. CDR3 sequence (DNA): TGTGCCAGCAGTCCTTTAATGGGGACAGGGCCCTCCGAGCAGTACTTC.